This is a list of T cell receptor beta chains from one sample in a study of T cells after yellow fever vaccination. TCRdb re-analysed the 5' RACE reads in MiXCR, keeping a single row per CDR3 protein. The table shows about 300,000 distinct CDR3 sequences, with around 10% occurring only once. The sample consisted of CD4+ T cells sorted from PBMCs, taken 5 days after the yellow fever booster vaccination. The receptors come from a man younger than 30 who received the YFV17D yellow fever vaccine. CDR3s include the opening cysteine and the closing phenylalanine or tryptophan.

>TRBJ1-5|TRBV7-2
CASSSQGTSNQPQHF
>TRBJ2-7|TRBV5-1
CASSLGDILEQYF
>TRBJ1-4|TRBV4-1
CASSQHRVLITTNEKLFF
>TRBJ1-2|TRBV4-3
CASSQLKQGTQGYTF
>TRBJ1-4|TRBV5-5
CASSIGVYEKLFF
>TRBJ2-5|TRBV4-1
CASSRNSDRSQETQYF
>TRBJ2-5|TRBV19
CASSTSPGHGQETQYF
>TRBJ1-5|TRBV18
CASSPGGGADQPQHF
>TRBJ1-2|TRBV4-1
CASSQELKTGGYTF
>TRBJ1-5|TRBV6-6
CASSLNGGSNQPQHF
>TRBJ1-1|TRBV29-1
CSVDRTGITEAFF
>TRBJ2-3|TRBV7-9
CASSFSGATDTQYF
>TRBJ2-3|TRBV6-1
CASSEVMLTDTQYF
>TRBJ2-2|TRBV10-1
CASSGRTSGELFF
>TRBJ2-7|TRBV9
CASSVEGVGTSTYEQYF
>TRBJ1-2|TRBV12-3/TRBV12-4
CASSFMGLAFTF
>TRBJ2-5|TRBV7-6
CASSRTRATGETQYF
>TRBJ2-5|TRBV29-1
CSVDAETQYF
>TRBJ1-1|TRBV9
CASSAEPYLNTEAFF
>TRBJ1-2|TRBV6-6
CASSRSGGVYGYTF
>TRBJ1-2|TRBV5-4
CASSSGEGYGYTF
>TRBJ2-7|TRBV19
CASSMTGTGVNEQYF
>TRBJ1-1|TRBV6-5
CASSSGQHTEAFF
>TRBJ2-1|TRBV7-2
CASSTEGQIEQFF
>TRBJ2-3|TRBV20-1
CSAKDRGLADTQYF
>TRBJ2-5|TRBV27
CASSHLTSGGSETQYF
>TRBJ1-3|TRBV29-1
CSVAQAGNTIYF
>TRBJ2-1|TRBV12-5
CASGRSVGASEQFF
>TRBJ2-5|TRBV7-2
CASSFGLAGTWTQYF
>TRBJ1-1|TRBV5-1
CASGTGGVTEAFF
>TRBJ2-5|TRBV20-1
CSARSPSSRSGTQYF
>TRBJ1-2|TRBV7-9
CASSFGRLLNYGYTF
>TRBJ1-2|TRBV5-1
CASSLERSHYGYTF
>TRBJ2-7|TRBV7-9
CASSSTLGRDNSYEQYF
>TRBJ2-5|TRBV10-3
CAIMGTAGETQYF
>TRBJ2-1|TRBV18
CASTPKGAQNEQFF
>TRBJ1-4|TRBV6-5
CASSYSMGGTYEKLFF
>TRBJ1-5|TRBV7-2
CASSLTGDTVQPQHF
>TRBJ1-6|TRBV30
CAWSVWRPTYNSPLHF
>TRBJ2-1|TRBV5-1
CASSRVGLVSSYNEQFF
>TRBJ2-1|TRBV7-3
CASSLGLAGNENEQFF
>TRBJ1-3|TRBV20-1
CSARDLSGAKRNTIYF